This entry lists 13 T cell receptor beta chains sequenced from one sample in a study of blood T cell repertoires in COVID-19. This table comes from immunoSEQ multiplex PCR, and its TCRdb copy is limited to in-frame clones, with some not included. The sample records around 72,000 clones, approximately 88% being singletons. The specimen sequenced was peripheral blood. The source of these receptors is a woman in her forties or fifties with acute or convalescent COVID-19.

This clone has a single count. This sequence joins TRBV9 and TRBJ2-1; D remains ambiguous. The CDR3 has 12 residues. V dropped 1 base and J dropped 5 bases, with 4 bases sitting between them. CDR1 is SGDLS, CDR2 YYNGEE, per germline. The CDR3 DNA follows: TGTGCCAGCAGCGTAAGAGACAATGAGCAGTTCTTC. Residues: CASSVRDNEQFF.

CDR3 in amino acids: CATSRAVGLADTNEQFF. CDR3 bases: TGTGCCACCAGCAGAGCCGTGGGTCTAGCGGATACTAATGAGCAGTTCTTC. This chain uses TRBV15 with TRBJ2-1; 7 positions match TRBD2. V was clipped by 1 base and J by 7 bases; unmatched bases: 13. This CDR3 region has 17 residues. Germline V lookup: CDR1 LNHNV, CDR2 YYDKDF (reference sequence).

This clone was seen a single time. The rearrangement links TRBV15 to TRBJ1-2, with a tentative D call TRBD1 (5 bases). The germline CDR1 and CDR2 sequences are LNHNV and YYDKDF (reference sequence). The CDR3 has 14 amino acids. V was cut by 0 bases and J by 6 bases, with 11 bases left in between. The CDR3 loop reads CATSRDQVGDGYTF. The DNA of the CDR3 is TGTGCCACCAGCAGAGATCAAGTAGGGGATGGCTACACCTTC.

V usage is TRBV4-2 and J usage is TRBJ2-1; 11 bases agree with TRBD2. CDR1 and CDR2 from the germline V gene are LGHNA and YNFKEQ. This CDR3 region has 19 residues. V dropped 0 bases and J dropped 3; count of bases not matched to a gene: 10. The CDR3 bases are TGTGCCAGCAGCCAAGATTGGATAGCGGGAGGGCCAGGCTACAATGAGCAGTTCTTC. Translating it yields CASSQDWIAGGPGYNEQFF.

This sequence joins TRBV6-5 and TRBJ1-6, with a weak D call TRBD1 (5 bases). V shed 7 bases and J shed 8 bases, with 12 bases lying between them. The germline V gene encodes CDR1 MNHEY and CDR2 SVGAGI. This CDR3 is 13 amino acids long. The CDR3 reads CASKTGLYSPLHF. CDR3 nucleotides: TGTGCCAGCAAAACAGGCCTGTATTCACCCCTCCACTTT.

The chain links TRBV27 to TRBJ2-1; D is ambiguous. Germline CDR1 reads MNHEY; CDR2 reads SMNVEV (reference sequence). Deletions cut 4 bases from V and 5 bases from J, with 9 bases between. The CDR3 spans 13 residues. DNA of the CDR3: TGTGCCAGCAGTTCTCGAGTAAACAATGAGCAGTTCTTC. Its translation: CASSSRVNNEQFF.

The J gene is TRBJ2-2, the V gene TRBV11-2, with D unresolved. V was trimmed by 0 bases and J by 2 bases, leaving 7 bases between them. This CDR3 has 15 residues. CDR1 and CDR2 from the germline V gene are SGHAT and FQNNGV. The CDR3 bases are TGTGCCAGCAGCTTAGATACGGTTAACACCGGGGAGCTGTTTTTT. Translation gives CASSLDTVNTGELFF.

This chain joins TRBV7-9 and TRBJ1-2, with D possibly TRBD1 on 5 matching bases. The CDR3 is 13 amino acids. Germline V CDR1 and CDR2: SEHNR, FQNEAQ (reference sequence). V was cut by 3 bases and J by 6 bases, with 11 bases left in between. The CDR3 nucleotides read TGTGCCAGCAGCTTCGGCCAGGGTGATGGCTACACCTTC. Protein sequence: CASSFGQGDGYTF.

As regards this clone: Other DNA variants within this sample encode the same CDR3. This CDR3 is CASSLDQGSSPLHF. In nucleotides, the CDR3 is TGTGCCAGCAGCCTGGACCAGGGGAGTTCACCCCTCCACTTT. This chain uses TRBV7-9 with TRBJ1-6; tentative D call: TRBD1 (6 bases). Trimming stripped 5 bases from V and 9 bases from J, with 14 bases between. The germline V gene has CDR1 SEHNR and CDR2 FQNEAQ (reference sequence). The CDR3 covers 14 residues.

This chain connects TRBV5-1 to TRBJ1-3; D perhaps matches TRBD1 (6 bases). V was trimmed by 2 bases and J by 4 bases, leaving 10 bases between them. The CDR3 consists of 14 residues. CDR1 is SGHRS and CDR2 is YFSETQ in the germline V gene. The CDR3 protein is CASSFKGDGNTIYF. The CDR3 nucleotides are TGCGCCAGCAGCTTTAAGGGGGACGGAAACACCATATATTTT.

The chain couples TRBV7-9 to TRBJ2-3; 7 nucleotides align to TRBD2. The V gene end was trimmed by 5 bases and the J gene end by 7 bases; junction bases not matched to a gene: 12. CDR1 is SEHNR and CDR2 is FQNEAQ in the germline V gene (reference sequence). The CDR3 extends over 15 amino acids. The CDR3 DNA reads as TGTGCCAGCAGCCCCACCGGGACTATCACTCATACGCAGTATTTT. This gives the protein CASSPTGTITHTQYF.

CDR3 nucleotides: TGTGCCAGCAGGGAGGGACAGTCCTATCCACCCCTCCACTTT. Its protein product is CASREGQSYPPLHF. The V and J genes are TRBV6-5 and TRBJ1-6; TRBD1 agrees at 7 bases. The V gene's germline CDR1 is MNHEY and CDR2 SVGAGI. The CDR3 totals 14 residues. The V gene end was trimmed by 6 bases and the J gene end by 11 bases; junction bases not matched to a gene: 10.

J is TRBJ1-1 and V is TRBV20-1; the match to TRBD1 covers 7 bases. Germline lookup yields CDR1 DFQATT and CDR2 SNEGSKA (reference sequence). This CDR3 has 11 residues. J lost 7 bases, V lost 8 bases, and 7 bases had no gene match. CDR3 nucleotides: TGCAGTATTTATCCAGGGGGTGAAGCTTTCTTT. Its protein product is CSIYPGGEAFF.